This TCR beta chain originates from a study of blood T cells in healthy people across ages. The count of this clonotype is one. This CDR3 spans 15 amino acids. Trimming removed 2 bases at V and 6 bases at J, with 17 bases between. CDR1 is DFQATT and CDR2 is SNEGSKA in the germline V gene (reference sequence). Primers used in a second PCR of about 6 to 12 cycles were a sample-barcoded 5' primer and a J-beta primer mix. All samples yielded 2.5 million or more CDR3-containing paired-end reads. One entry per CDR3 protein, called by TCRdb with MiXCR from the 5' RACE reads. This table has hundreds of thousands of distinct CDR3 sequences, about 30% appearing once. The sample providers were healthy Caucasian people from Russia, aged roughly 6 to 95.

The origin of this receptor is a woman older than 75 in good health. The J gene is TRBJ1-5, the V gene TRBV20-1; possibly TRBD1 for D (6 bases). The source material was blood. The CDR3 region has the DNA TGCAGTGCTAGAACAACGGGGGCGGGAGGTCAGCCCCAGCATTTT. Residues: CSARTTGAGGQPQHF.